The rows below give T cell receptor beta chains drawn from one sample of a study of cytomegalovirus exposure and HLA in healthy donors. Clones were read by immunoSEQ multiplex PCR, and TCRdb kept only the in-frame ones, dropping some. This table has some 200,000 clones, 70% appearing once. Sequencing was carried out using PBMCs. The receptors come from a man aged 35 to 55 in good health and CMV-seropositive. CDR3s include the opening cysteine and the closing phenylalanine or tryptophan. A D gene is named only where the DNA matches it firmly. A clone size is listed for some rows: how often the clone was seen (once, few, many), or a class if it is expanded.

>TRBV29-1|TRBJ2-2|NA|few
CSVGMNTGELFF
TGCAGCGTTGGTATGAACACCGGGGAGCTGTTTTTT
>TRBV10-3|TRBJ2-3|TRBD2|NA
CAIRGLQGTDTQYF
TGTGCCATCAGGGGACTACAGGGCACAGATACGCAGTATTTT
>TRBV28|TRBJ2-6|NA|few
CASRAGALTGANVLTF
TGTGCCAGCAGGGCAGGGGCGCTTACTGGGGCCAACGTCCTGACTTTC
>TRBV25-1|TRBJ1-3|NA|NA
CASRPSSGNTIYF
TGTGCCAGCAGGCCCAGCTCTGGAAACACCATATATTTT
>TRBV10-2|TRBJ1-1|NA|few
CASSEGRTEAFF
TGCGCCAGCAGTGAGGGTAGGACAGAAGCTTTCTTT
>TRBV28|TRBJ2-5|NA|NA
CASSLSGAETQYF
TGTGCCAGCAGTTTATCCGGAGCGGAGACCCAGTACTTC
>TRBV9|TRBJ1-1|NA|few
CASSVHPTDTEAFF
TGTGCCAGCAGCGTCCACCCGACAGACACTGAAGCTTTCTTT
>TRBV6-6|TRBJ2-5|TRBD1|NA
CASRPLTGKGETQYF
TGTGCCAGCAGACCTTTGACAGGGAAGGGAGAGACCCAGTACTTC
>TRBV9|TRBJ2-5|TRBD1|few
CASSVGGTGGETQYF
TGTGCCAGCAGCGTAGGGGGGACAGGGGGAGAGACCCAGTACTTC
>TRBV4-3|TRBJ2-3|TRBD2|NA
CASSLGGGATDTQYF
TGCGCCAGCAGTCTGGGCGGGGGGGCCACAGATACGCAGTATTTT
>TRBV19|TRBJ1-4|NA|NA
CASSIEGSESEKLFF
TGTGCCAGTAGTATAGAGGGCAGTGAGAGTGAAAAACTGTTTTTT
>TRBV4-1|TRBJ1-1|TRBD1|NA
CASSQEWTGGNTEAFF
TGCGCCAGCAGCCAAGAATGGACAGGGGGCAACACTGAAGCTTTCTTT
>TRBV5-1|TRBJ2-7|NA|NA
CASSSTGYNEQYF
TGCGCCAGCAGCTCAACAGGGTATAACGAGCAGTACTTC
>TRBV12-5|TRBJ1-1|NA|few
CASGLDRVNTEAFF
TGTGCTAGTGGTTTGGACAGGGTGAACACTGAAGCTTTCTTT
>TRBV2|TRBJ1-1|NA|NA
CASQLGSRTEAFF
TGTGCCAGCCAATTAGGGAGTCGCACTGAAGCTTTCTTT
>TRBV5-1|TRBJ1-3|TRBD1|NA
CASTPHGTAISGNTIYF
TGCGCCAGCACGCCCCATGGGACAGCGATCTCTGGAAACACCATATATTTT
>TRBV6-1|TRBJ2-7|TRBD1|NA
CASTKLGTGGYEQYF
TGTGCCAGCACCAAACTAGGGACAGGGGGCTACGAGCAGTACTTC
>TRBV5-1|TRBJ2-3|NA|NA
CASSLSPRVGTDTQYF
TGCGCCAGCAGCTTATCCCCCAGGGTGGGGACAGATACGCAGTATTTT
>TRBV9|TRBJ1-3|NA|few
CASSTGDSGNTIYF
TGTGCCAGCAGTACAGGTGACTCTGGAAACACCATATATTTT
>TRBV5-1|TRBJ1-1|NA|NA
CASSSPFETEAFF
TGCGCCAGCAGCTCACCCTTCGAGACTGAAGCTTTCTTT
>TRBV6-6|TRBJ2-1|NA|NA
CASGPLYNEQFF
TGTGCCAGCGGCCCTCTCTACAATGAGCAGTTCTTC
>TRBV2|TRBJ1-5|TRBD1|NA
CASSVGDSSNQPQHF
TGTGCCAGCAGTGTTGGGGACAGTAGCAATCAGCCCCAGCATTTT
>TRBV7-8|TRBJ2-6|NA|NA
CASSLSSPGANVLTF
TGTGCCAGCAGCTTGTCCTCCCCCGGGGCCAACGTCCTGACTTTC
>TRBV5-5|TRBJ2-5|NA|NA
CASSSDSPVYGETQYF
TGTGCCAGCAGCTCCGACTCCCCAGTGTATGGGGAGACCCAGTACTTC
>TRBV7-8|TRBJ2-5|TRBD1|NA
CASSLGTEETQYF
TGTGCCAGCAGCCTGGGGACAGAAGAGACCCAGTACTTC
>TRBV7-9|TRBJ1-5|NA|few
CASSLVGQPQHF
TGTGCCAGCAGCTTAGTGGGCCAGCCCCAGCATTTT
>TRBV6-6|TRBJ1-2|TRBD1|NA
CASSPSRGRYGYTF
TGTGCCAGCAGTCCCTCCAGGGGGCGTTATGGCTACACCTTC
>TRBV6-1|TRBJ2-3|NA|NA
CASGGAQKGDTQYF
TGTGCCAGCGGGGGGGCTCAAAAGGGGGATACGCAGTATTTT
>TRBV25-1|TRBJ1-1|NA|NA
CASSESVTTEAFF
TGTGCCAGCAGTGAGTCGGTCACCACTGAAGCTTTCTTT
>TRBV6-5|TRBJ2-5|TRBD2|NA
CASSPRGGVQETQYF
TGTGCCAGCAGCCCACGGGGGGGGGTCCAAGAGACCCAGTACTTC
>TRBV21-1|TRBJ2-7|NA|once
CASSKLIRDRGYEQYF
TGTGCCAGCAGCAAGTTGATCCGGGACAGGGGATACGAGCAGTACTTC
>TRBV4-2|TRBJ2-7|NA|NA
CASSQDLGPYEQYF
TGTGCCAGCAGCCAAGATCTTGGGCCCTACGAGCAGTACTTC
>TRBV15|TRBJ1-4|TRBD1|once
CATSRGGGQGADYITNEKLFF
TGTGCCACCAGCAGAGGAGGAGGTCAGGGGGCCGACTATATCACTAATGAAAAACTGTTTTTT
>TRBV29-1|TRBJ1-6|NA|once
CSVEEGNSPLHF
TGCAGCGTCGAGGAGGGTAATTCACCCCTCCACTTT
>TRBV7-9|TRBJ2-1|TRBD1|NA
CASSSRPDRALHNEQFF
TGTGCCAGCAGCTCCAGACCGGACAGGGCCCTACACAATGAGCAGTTCTTC
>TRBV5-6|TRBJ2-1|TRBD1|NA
CASSFGTGADYNEQFF
TGTGCCAGCAGCTTCGGAACAGGGGCCGACTACAATGAGCAGTTCTTC
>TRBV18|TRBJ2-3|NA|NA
CASSPRDTDTQYF
TGTGCCAGCTCACCCAGGGACACAGATACGCAGTATTTT
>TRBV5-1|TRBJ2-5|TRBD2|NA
CASSLTGTSGRETQYF
TGCGCCAGCAGCTTAACCGGGACTAGCGGGAGAGAGACCCAGTACTTC
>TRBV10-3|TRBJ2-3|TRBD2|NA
CAISASGGTDTQYF
TGTGCCATCAGTGCAAGCGGGGGCACAGATACGCAGTATTTT
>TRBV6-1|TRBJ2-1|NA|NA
CASSEQQGAYNEQFF
TGTGCCAGCAGTGAACAGCAGGGTGCCTACAATGAGCAGTTCTTC
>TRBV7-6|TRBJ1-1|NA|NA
CASSLGENTEAFF
TGTGCCAGCAGCTTAGGAGAGAACACTGAAGCTTTCTTT
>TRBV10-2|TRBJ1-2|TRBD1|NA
CASRAGTDNYGYTF
TGCGCCAGCAGGGCCGGGACAGATAACTATGGCTACACCTTC
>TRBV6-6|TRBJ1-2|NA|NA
CASRGTGFGYGYTF
TGTGCCAGCAGAGGTACAGGGTTCGGCTATGGCTACACCTTC
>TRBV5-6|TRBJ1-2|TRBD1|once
CASSTDRGLGYTF
TGTGCCAGCAGTACGGACAGGGGGCTTGGCTACACCTTC